The clone carrying this TCR beta chain turned up a few times. V was cut by 4 bases and J by 7 bases, with 16 bases left in between. CDR3 length equals 14 residues. The germline CDR1 and CDR2 sequences are MGHDK and SYGVNS. This sample was taken from a study of PD-1 blockade in mismatch repair-deficient tumors. Assay used: immunoSEQ multiplex PCR; TCRdb lists only in-frame clones, some missing. Of some 48,000 clones listed, approximately 81% are singletons. This chain links TRBV25-1 with TRBJ2-5; a weak D match, TRBD2 (5 bases). The source is an adult with mismatch repair-deficient cancer. The source material was peripheral blood, sampled about 4.5 months after starting pembrolizumab. The CDR3 DNA sequence: TGTGCCAGCAGTGCGAGCGGTACTTGGGGGACCCAGTACTTC. This sequence encodes CASSASGTWGTQYF.